Sequencing of this TCR beta chain was carried out in a study of Ad26.COV2.S vaccination and SARS-CoV-2 variants (dated by TCRdb to the early 2020s). General notes on the study: Donors in the vaccine arm were drawn from COV1001, a multicentre, randomized, double-blind, placebo-controlled phase I-IIa trial testing Ad26.COV2.S in healthy adults. Ad26.COV2.S was administered intramuscularly at 5 x 10^10 or 1 x 10^11 viral particles, either as a single shot or as two shots given 56 days apart. Sequencing of the TCRbeta repertoire served to evaluate the specificity and breadth of SARS-CoV-2-reactive T cell receptors following Ad26.COV2.S vaccination. A total of around 32 samples were included in the TCR-sequenced set, comprising roughly 19 Ad26.COV2.S vaccine recipients, 5 placebo recipients and 8 SARS-CoV-2 convalescent individuals. Trial participants were randomized into five groups of five: low-dose or high-dose Ad26.COV2.S given once or twice, or placebo on both occasions. Investigators remained blinded to trial group allocation during experiments and outcome assessment. General conclusions and limits of the study: Higher spike-specific TCR breadth was observed in Ad26.COV2.S recipients than in placebo recipients (P = 0.0014). Substantial breadth of spike-specific CD8+ and CD4+ T cell responses was reported after vaccination. The study was not powered for comparison of responses between vaccine doses or regimens. Comparable non-spike TCR breadth was observed between vaccine and placebo recipients, consistent with only spike being contained in the vaccine. The authors noted that total T cell responses may have been underestimated by the TCR breadth and depth analyses.

On this clone itself: Its antigen is unknown. Base qualities are not recorded, but no much larger clone differs from it by a single base.

The immunoSEQ Assay was the method used to sequence TCRbeta CDR3 regions. After extraction, genomic DNA underwent amplification by bias-controlled multiplex PCR, followed by high-throughput sequencing. The original methods were these. To quantify the absolute abundance of every unique TCRbeta CDR3 region, sequences were collapsed and filtered. T cell fraction was estimated by normalizing TCRbeta template counts to usable DNA, which was measured by amplifying reference genes present in all nucleated cells. Repertoire TCRs were annotated as SARS-CoV-2-specific when V gene, CDR3 amino acid sequence and J gene were exactly matched to a known reactive TCR set. MIRA supplied the reference SARS-CoV-2 TCR set, which was filtered for enrichment in COVID-19-positive ImmuneCODE repertoires so that public or cross-reactive TCRs were removed. Based on the MIRA antigens, annotated TCRs were further analysed at the level of specific ORF or position within ORF. Breadth was defined as annotated unique rearrangements over total unique productive rearrangements; depth was the summed frequency of those rearrangements. Two-sided Wilcoxon rank-sum tests were applied when comparing TCR breadth between groups. Entries here come from immuneACCESS through TCRdb and include only in-frame sequences with V and J called. Some clones fail to appear in such tables; in the studies checked, an unresolved V gene covers under half of the shortfall, and the cause of the remainder is unknown. V, J and clone size were drawn from that table, and D and trimming were deduced from the DNA. Recorded for this sample are over 300,000 clones; 83% of them occurred a single time. The biggest ten clones account for nearly 7.5% of the sample.

Reading the label with the study, this specimen's treatment or condition is: around 19 received Ad26.COV2.S at low or high dose, single or two shots; several received placebo; per-sample allocation not given. For vaccine and placebo recipients, repertoires were sequenced using samples collected on day 63 after the first injection. In Cohort 1b, 20 to 25 adults aged 18-55 years were enrolled at a single site in Boston, USA, between 29 July and 7 August 2020. Ad26.COV2.S was a replication-incompetent adenovirus type 26 vector expressing a prefusion-stabilized SARS-CoV-2 spike protein from the original Wuhan strain. V was cut back by 6 bases and J by 5 bases, leaving a gap of 13 bases between them. The CDR3 goes from the cysteine to the phenylalanine over 13 residues. The read is trimmed to its CDR3 DNA, 39 bases read in frame from base 1.

This TCR came from a person aged 18-60 years who received the Ad26.COV2.S COVID-19 vaccine or a placebo. Here the chain combines TRBV12-3 or TRBV12-4 and TRBJ1-2; the D gene is perhaps TRBD1, on 6 matching bases. Sequencing was performed on peripheral blood, taken in a trial of Ad26.COV2.S vaccine versus placebo. The CDR3 corresponds to CASRRLQGYGYTF. The nucleotide sequence reads as follows: TGTGCCAGCAGACGACTCCAGGGGTATGGCTACACCTTC.